The 10 T cell receptor beta chains in this list originate from one sample, sequenced in a study of tumor-infiltrating lymphocytes in primary liver carcinoma. Both RNA and DNA were isolated together from around 18-30 mg of bulk tissue that had not been sorted. A primer in the constant region served to generate TCR beta cDNA from 450 to 650 ng of total RNA. What produced the TCR beta libraries was three nested multiplex PCR rounds using slightly modified ARM-PCR. With TRBV1-TRBV30 forward primers and a C-beta reverse primer, the first two PCR rounds were run for about 10 cycles each. From the multiplex PCR reads, TCRdb called clonotypes with MiXCR, one entry per CDR3 protein. The data contain around 40,000 distinct CDR3 sequences, 65% to 85% of them seen just once; the ten biggest clones take up approximately 19%. The material sequenced was liver tumor tissue from sampling region 2. Subset defined: tumor region T2, inferior pole. The receptors were sampled from a man aged 40-50 years with primary liver carcinoma and hepatitis B virus infection.

In the case of this clonotype: Since the CDR3 does not end with the conserved phenylalanine or tryptophan, this likely comes from a read error. The J gene is TRBJ2-4, the V gene TRBV29-1, with unresolved D. The CDR3 is made up of 12 amino acids. The germline V gene encodes CDR1 SQVTM and CDR2 ANQGSEA. CDR3 amino acids: CSGAGAENIQYI. In DNA, the CDR3 is TGCAGCGGCGCAGGAGCCGAAAACATTCAGTACATC.

This clonotype has ten or more counts. The chain uses TRBV28 and TRBJ1-2; TRBD1 might be the D (5 bases). CDR1 and CDR2 from the germline V gene are MDHEN and SYDVKM. This CDR3 is 15 amino acids long. Trimming left V 5 bases short and J 7 bases short, with 20 bases between. CDR3 nucleotide sequence: TGTGCCAGCAGTACCCCTCGGACGGGGGGGAGTGGCTACACCTTC. Protein product: CASSTPRTGGSGYTF.

This clonotype was observed once. An end of the junction differs from the germline gene, which may be a read error. V and J are TRBV6-6 and TRBJ1-3; no definite D call. Germline CDR1 reads MNHNY; CDR2 reads SVGAGI (reference sequence). This CDR3 has 15 amino acids. CDR3 sequence (DNA): TGTGCCAGCAGTTACTCGGAGGACTCTGGAAACACCACATATTTT. This codes for CASSYSEDSGNTTYF.

Points on this clonotype: The junction differs from germline at one of its ends, possibly a read error. The V call is TRBV6-1, the J call TRBJ2-2, with 14 bases lining up with TRBD2. The CDR3 totals 16 residues. From germline, CDR1 is MNHNS and CDR2 SASEGT. The CDR3 sequence: CASSVTSGRADGELFF. CDR3 coding DNA: TGTGCCAGCAGTGTGACTAGCGGGAGGGCCGACGGGGAGTTGTTTTTT.

A note on this clonotype: Germline and junction disagree at one end, which may indicate a read error. The chain is built from TRBV28 and TRBJ2-1; D call uncertain. This CDR3 is 15 amino acids long. Germline CDR1 is MDHEN and CDR2 is SYDVKM. The CDR3 DNA follows: TGTGCCAGCAGTTTATCGAGCCGGGTGGGGAATGGGCAGTTCTTC. It codes for CASSLSSRVGNGQFF.

Comments on this clonotype: Likely a read error: the CDR3 ends without its conserved phenylalanine or tryptophan. The genes are TRBV7-9 and TRBJ1-1; 8 nucleotides match TRBD1. Germline CDR1 SEHNR, CDR2 FQNEAQ (reference sequence). Unmatched junction bases numbered 0, after V lost 3 bases and J lost 3 bases. The CDR3 spans 13 residues. CDR3 coding DNA: TGTGCCAGCAGCTTGACAGGGGACACTGAAGCTTTCCTC. Protein product: CASSLTGDTEAFL.

The chain links TRBV5-6 to TRBJ1-2; the match to TRBD1 covers 7 bases. This CDR3 is built from 15 residues. V was pared by 6 bases and J by 8 bases, with 16 bases of the junction left unmatched. In germline, CDR1 is SGHDT, CDR2 YYEEEE. CDR3 coding DNA: TGTGCCAGCAACTCCCGGTGGCAGGGGGACGGGGGCTACACCTTC. Amino acids: CASNSRWQGDGGYTF.

The sample holds a few counts of this clonotype. The chain uses TRBV7-3 and TRBJ2-3; no firm D call. Germline V gene data show CDR1 as SGHTA and CDR2 as FQGTGA. V lost 4 bases and J lost 5, with 10 bases in between. The CDR3 loop spans 13 amino acids. CDR3 sequence reads: CASSSQYGDTQYF. Written as DNA, the CDR3 is TGTGCCAGCAGCTCCCAGTATGGAGATACGCAGTATTTT.

The chain links TRBV12-3 or TRBV12-4 to TRBJ1-1; 8 nucleotides match TRBD1. V lost 11 bases to trimming and J lost 2 bases; unmatched junction nucleotides: 10. CDR3 length: 14 amino acids. CDR3 amino acids: CAGIRDRSNTEAFF. The CDR3, as DNA: TGTGCCGGCATACGGGACAGGTCCAACACTGAAGCTTTCTTT.

A word on this clonotype: No conserved phenylalanine or tryptophan ends this CDR3, so it is likely a read error. This chain connects TRBV10-3 to TRBJ2-1, with 10 bases identical to TRBD1. With V trimmed by 6 bases and J by 4 bases, 6 bases remained unmatched. The germline gives CDR1 ENHRY, CDR2 SYGVKD. The CDR3 loop spans 15 amino acids. The CDR3 sequence: CAIRTGTGAYNEQFS. For the CDR3, the DNA is TGTGCCATCAGGACCGGGACAGGGGCGTACAATGAGCAGTTCTCC.